This T cell receptor beta chain is from a study of CD8+ T cells in alopecia areata. The germline CDR1 and CDR2 sequences are SQVTM and ANQGSEA. The CDR3 runs to 13 residues. Sorting of PBMCs yielded the CD4+ and CD8+ T cells. The study's findings and limits: The study found TCR sharing across patients less clear than in mice, possibly for HLA reasons. Elevated clonality characterized lesional scalp relative to normal scalp, particularly in alopecia totalis/universalis. Scalp sequencing also captures normal skin's resident alphabeta T cells.

Reverse transcribed after extraction, RNA yielded cDNA as the sequencing template. Only in-frame clones appear in the TCRdb table, and some are missing; sequencing was by immunoSEQ multiplex PCR. Among fewer than 150,000 clones, 55% to 65% were seen once, and the ten largest hold about 3%. As to this clone: Its antigen is not identified. Relative to the germline gene, one junction end is altered; a read error may explain this.

The chain links TRBV29-1 to TRBJ2-5, with 9 nucleotides matching TRBD1. Sequenced: CD4+ T cells sorted from blood. This TCR came from a human donor in good health. The CDR3 loop is CSVEDRGFETQYF. The CDR3 coding sequence is TGCAGCGTCGAAGACAGGGGGTTCGAGACCCAGTACTTC.